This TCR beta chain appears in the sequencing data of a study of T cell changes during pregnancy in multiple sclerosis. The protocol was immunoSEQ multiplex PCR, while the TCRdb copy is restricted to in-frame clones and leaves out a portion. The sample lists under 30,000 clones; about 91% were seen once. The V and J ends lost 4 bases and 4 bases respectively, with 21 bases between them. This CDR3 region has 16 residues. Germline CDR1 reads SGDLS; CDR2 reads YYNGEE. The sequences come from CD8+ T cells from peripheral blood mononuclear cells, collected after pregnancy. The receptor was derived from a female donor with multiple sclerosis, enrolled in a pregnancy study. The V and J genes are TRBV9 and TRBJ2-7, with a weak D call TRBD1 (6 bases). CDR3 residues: CASSPEAGAPNYEQYF. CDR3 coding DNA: TGTGCCAGCAGCCCAGAGGCAGGGGCGCCAAATTACGAGCAGTACTTC.